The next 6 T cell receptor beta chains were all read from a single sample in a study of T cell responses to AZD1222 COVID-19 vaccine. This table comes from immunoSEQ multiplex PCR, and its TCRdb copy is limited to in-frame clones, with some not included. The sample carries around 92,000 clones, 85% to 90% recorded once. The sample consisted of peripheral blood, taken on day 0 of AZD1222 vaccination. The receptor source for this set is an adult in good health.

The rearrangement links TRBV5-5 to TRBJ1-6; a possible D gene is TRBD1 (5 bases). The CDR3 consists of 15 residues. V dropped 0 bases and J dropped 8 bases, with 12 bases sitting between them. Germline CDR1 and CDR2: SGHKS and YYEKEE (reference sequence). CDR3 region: CASSLGTGAYSPLHF. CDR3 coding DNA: TGTGCCAGCAGCTTGGGAACAGGAGCCTATTCACCCCTCCACTTT.

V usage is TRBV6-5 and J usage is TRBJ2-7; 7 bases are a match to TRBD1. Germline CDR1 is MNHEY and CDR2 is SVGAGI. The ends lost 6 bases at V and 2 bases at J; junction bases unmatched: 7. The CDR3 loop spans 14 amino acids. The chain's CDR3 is CASRRQGGPYEQYF. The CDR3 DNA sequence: TGTGCCAGCAGGCGACAGGGTGGTCCCTACGAGCAGTACTTC.

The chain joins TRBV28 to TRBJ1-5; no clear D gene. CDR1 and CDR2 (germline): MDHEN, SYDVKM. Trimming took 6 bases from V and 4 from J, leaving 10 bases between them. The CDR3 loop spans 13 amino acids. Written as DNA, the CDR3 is TGTGCCAGCAGGCGGGATCCTAATCAGCCCCAGCATTTT. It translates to CASRRDPNQPQHF.

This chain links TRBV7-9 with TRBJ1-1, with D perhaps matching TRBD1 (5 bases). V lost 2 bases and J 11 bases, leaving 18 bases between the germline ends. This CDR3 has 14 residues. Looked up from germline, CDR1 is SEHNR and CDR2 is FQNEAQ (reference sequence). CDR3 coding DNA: TGTGCCAGCAGCTTACAGGGTCGGGGAGAGCACGCTTTCTTT. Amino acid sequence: CASSLQGRGEHAFF.

CDR3 sequence: CASSLGLGTDTQYF. CDR3 sequence (DNA): TGTGCCAGCAGCTTGGGCTTGGGCACAGATACGCAGTATTTT. The chain is built from TRBV5-6 and TRBJ2-3; no definite D call. The CDR3 covers 14 residues. Germline assignment: CDR1 SGHDT and CDR2 YYEEEE. Trimming shortened V by 0 bases and J by 1 base, and 6 bases separated the two germline ends.

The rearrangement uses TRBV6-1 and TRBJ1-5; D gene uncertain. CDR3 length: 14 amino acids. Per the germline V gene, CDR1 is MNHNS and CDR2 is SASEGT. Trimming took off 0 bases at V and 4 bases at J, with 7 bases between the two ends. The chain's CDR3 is CASSEAGGNQPQHF. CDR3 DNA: TGTGCCAGCAGTGAAGCGGGAGGGAATCAGCCCCAGCATTTT.